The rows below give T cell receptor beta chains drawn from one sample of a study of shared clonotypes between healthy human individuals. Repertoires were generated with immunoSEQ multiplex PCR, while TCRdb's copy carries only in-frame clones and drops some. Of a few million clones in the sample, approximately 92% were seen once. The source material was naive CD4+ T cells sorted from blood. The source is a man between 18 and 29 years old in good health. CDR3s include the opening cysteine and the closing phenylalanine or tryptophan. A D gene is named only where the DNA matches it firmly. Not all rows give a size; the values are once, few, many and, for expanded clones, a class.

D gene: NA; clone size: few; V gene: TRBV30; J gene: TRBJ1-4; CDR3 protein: CAWSSPGATNEKLFF; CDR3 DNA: TGTGCCTGGAGCTCACCAGGGGCAACTAATGAAAAACTGTTTTTT
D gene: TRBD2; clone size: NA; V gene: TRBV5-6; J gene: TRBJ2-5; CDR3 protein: CASSTGLAGGQETQYF; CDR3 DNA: TGTGCCAGCAGCACCGGACTAGCGGGAGGCCAAGAGACCCAGTACTTC
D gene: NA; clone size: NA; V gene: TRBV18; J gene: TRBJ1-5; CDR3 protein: CASSPGSDQPQHF; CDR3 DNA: TGTGCCAGCTCACCAGGTTCTGATCAGCCCCAGCATTTT
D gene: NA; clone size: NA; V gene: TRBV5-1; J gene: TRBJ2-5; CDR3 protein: CASSLNGGLEETQYF; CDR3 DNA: TGCGCCAGCAGCTTGAACGGGGGGCTGGAAGAGACCCAGTACTTC
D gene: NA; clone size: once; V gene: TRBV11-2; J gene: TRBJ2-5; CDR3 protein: CASSLGGANQETQYF; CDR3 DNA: TGTGCCAGCAGCTTAGGAGGCGCGAACCAAGAGACCCAGTACTTC
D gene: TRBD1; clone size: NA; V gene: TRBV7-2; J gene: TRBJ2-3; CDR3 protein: CASSPNGQGASDTQYF; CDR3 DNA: TGTGCCAGCAGCCCAAATGGACAGGGAGCCTCAGATACGCAGTATTTT
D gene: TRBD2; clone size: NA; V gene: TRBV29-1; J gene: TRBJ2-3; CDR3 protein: CSVEDLGTSGGPRTDTQYF; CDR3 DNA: TGCAGCGTTGAAGACCTAGGGACTAGCGGGGGGCCCCGCACAGATACGCAGTATTTT
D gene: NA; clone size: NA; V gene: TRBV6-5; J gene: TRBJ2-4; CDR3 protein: CASGRTGSTNIQYF; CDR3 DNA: TGTGCCAGCGGACGGACGGGATCGACAAACATTCAGTACTTC
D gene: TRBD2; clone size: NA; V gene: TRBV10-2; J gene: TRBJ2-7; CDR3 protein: CASSETGGPLEQYF; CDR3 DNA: TGCGCCAGCAGTGAAACGGGAGGGCCCCTCGAGCAGTACTTC
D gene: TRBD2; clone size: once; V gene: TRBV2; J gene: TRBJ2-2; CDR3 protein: CASGTSGRATGELFF; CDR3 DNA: TGTGCCAGCGGTACTAGCGGGAGGGCCACCGGGGAGCTGTTTTTT